Each of the 9 T cell receptor beta chains below was sequenced from the same sample in a study of CD8+ T cells in alopecia areata. Sequencing templates came from extracted RNA that was reverse transcribed into cDNA. Sequenced by immunoSEQ multiplex PCR; TCRdb stores in-frame clones only, minus some. The table records more than 200,000 clones, less than 80% of them present only once. Sample: CD4+ T cells sorted from blood, taken at week 0. Receptors originate from a human donor with alopecia areata.

V gene TRBV2 combines with J gene TRBJ2-4; TRBD1 or TRBD2 may be the D gene (5 bases each). The CDR3 is 14 residues long. Germline-derived CDR1 and CDR2 are SNHLY and FYNNEI. With 5 bases removed from V and 8 bases from J, the gap between germline ends came to 16 bases. CDR3 DNA sequence: TGTGCCAGCAGTCGACCGACGATGGGGGACATTCAGTACTTC. Protein: CASSRPTMGDIQYF.

The CDR3 bases are TGTGCCAGCAGCTTAGGCAGTTTCTCCTACAATGAGCAGTTCTTC. Protein product: CASSLGSFSYNEQFF. This chain connects TRBV7-2 to TRBJ2-1; no definite D call. V was trimmed by 1 base and J by 0 bases, leaving 7 bases between them. The CDR3 runs to 15 residues. The germline V gene has CDR1 SGHTA and CDR2 FQGNSA. Based on the CDR3 plus reference TRBV7-2 and TRBJ2-1, the full variable domain is GAGVSQSPSNKVTEKGKDVELRCDPISGHTALYWYRQSLGQGLEFLIYFQGNSAPDKSGLPSDRFSAERTGGSVSTLTIQRTQQEDSAVYLCASSLGSFSYNEQFFGPGTRLTVL.

The chain recombines TRBV5-1 with TRBJ2-2; perhaps TRBD1 as D (5 bases). The CDR3 extends over 13 amino acids. With 7 bases removed from V and 0 bases from J, the gap between germline ends came to 7 bases. Germline V gene sequence: CDR1 SGHRS, CDR2 YFSETQ. CDR3 loop: CASGASNTGELFF. CDR3 DNA: TGCGCCAGCGGGGCATCGAACACCGGGGAGCTGTTTTTT.

The J gene is TRBJ2-5, the V gene TRBV10-3; D could derive from TRBD1 or TRBD2 (5 bases each). The V gene's germline CDR1 is ENHRY and CDR2 SYGVKD. Trimming took off 8 bases at V and 9 bases at J, with 19 bases between the two ends. This CDR3 is 13 amino acids long. The CDR3 spells CAIAEGPVASQYF. In nucleotides, the CDR3 is TGTGCCATCGCCGAGGGACCAGTGGCGTCCCAGTACTTC.

The rearrangement joins TRBV19 to TRBJ2-5; TRBD2 is a possible D gene (6 bases). With 8 bases removed from V and 5 bases from J, the gap between germline ends came to 6 bases. Germline V gene sequence: CDR1 LNHDA, CDR2 SQIVND (reference sequence). The CDR3 sequence is 10 residues long. Here the CDR3 DNA reads TGTGCCAGTGGGGGGGAGACCCAGTACTTC. This sequence encodes CASGGETQYF.

CDR3 nucleotides: TGTGCCAGCAGTGGAGGGGGGACAGGGGGCCAGCCCCAGCATTTT. Amino acid sequence: CASSGGGTGGQPQHF. V and J are TRBV2 and TRBJ1-5, with TRBD1 identical over 12 bases. This CDR3 is built from 15 residues. V trimming: 4 bases; J trimming: 7 bases; junction bases outside the gene matches: 5. Germline V gene sequence: CDR1 SNHLY, CDR2 FYNNEI.

The chain carries TRBV25-1 and TRBJ2-5, with 14 bases aligning to TRBD2. The CDR3 is 15 residues long. With V trimmed by 3 bases and J by 5 bases, 2 bases remained unmatched. Per the germline V gene, CDR1 is MGHDK and CDR2 is SYGVNS. As DNA, the CDR3 is TGTGCCAGCAGTGAGGGACTAGCGGGGGTTGAGACCCAGTACTTC. Translated, it gives CASSEGLAGVETQYF.

This clone was counted a few times. The rearrangement links TRBV19 to TRBJ2-7; 10 bases are a match to TRBD2. This CDR3 has 15 residues. Germline V gene sequence: CDR1 LNHDA, CDR2 SQIVND (reference sequence). V lost 3 bases, J lost 3 bases, and 5 bases stayed unmatched. CDR3 region: CASSMNPSGGYEQYF. In nucleotides, the CDR3 is TGTGCCAGTAGTATGAATCCTAGCGGGGGCTACGAGCAGTACTTC.

J is TRBJ2-5 and V is TRBV6-6; either TRBD1 or TRBD2 may supply D (6 bases each). V was clipped by 4 bases and J by 7 bases, with 13 bases between them. The CDR3 sequence is 13 residues long. Per the germline V gene, CDR1 is MNHNY and CDR2 is SVGAGI (reference sequence). In nucleotides, the CDR3 is TGTGCCAGCAGTTTCACAGGGACTGGGACCCAGTACTTC. Translating gives CASSFTGTGTQYF.